This passage covers 10 T cell receptor beta chains from one sample sequenced in a study of blood T cell repertoires in COVID-19. Measured with immunoSEQ multiplex PCR; TCRdb has only the in-frame clones, and not every one. Of approximately 310,000 clones in the sample, around 85% were seen once. The sample consisted of PBMCs or T cells enriched from blood (not recorded which). These TCRs come from a woman in her 30s who had been exposed to COVID-19.

This clone came up a few times. V usage is TRBV4-1 and J usage is TRBJ1-5, with 10 bases fitting TRBD1. Germline-derived CDR1 and CDR2 are MGHRA and YSYEKL. The CDR3 is 16 amino acids. Trimming cost V 6 bases and J 3 bases; bases outside gene matches: 8. The CDR3 sequence is CASRLGQGEYNQPQHF. CDR3 in DNA: TGCGCCAGCAGGTTAGGACAGGGGGAATACAATCAGCCCCAGCATTTT.

The rearrangement links TRBV9 to TRBJ2-5; tentatively, D is TRBD2 (7 bases). The CDR3 consists of 16 residues. The ends were cut back, 4 bases at V and 1 base at J, with 17 bases in the middle. Germline-derived CDR1 and CDR2 are SGDLS and YYNGEE. The chain's CDR3 is CASSPDFGGAQETQYF. The CDR3 DNA follows: TGTGCCAGCAGCCCAGACTTTGGGGGGGCCCAAGAGACCCAGTACTTC.

As concerns this clone: One junction end does not reproduce the germline sequence, and a read error may be involved. The gene calls are TRBV5-5 and TRBJ2-4; 8 positions match TRBD2. The length of the CDR3 is 15 residues. Germline CDR1 SGHKS, CDR2 YYEKEE (reference sequence). CDR3 loop: CASSLGGLAENIQYF. The DNA of the CDR3 is TGTGCCAGCAGCTTGGGTGGACTAGCCGAAAACATTCAGTACTTC.

The chain recombines TRBV4-3 with TRBJ1-2; 8 bases fit TRBD1. This CDR3 region has 15 residues. The ends lost 6 bases at V and 3 bases at J; junction bases unmatched: 9. Germline V gives CDR1 LGHNA, CDR2 YSLEER. CDR3 residues: CASRMYRGGDYGYTF. The CDR3 DNA follows: TGCGCCAGCAGAATGTACAGGGGGGGCGACTATGGCTACACCTTC.

This chain uses TRBV6-5 with TRBJ1-6; D ambiguous. Germline CDR1 MNHEY, CDR2 SVGAGI. The CDR3 covers 14 residues. The ends were cut back, 9 bases at V and 0 bases at J, with 9 bases in the middle. Written as DNA, the CDR3 is TGTGCCAGTGTCACGAGCTCCTATAATTCACCCCTCCACTTT. Protein sequence: CASVTSSYNSPLHF.

The CDR3 DNA follows: TGTGCCAGCAGCGTAGACGGGAACTACAATGAGCAGTTCTTC. This encodes CASSVDGNYNEQFF. The V call is TRBV9, the J call TRBJ2-1; D perhaps matches TRBD2 (5 bases). Germline CDR1 and CDR2: SGDLS and YYNGEE. V was cut by 0 bases and J by 3 bases, with 7 bases left in between. The CDR3 length is 14 residues.

The chain is built from TRBV27 and TRBJ1-3, with D unresolved. Trimming shortened V by 5 bases and J by 0 bases, and 8 bases separated the two germline ends. The CDR3 runs to 14 residues. In germline, CDR1 is MNHEY, CDR2 SMNVEV (reference sequence). The CDR3 sequence is CASSPHSSGNTIYF. CDR3 nucleotides: TGTGCCAGCAGTCCGCACAGCTCTGGAAACACCATATATTTT.

This chain connects TRBV4-3 to TRBJ1-2, with a weak D call TRBD1 (5 bases). Germline values: CDR1 LGHNA, CDR2 YSLEER. The CDR3 consists of 14 residues. V lost 0 bases to trimming and J lost 4 bases, with 9 bases between them. CDR3 in amino acids: CASSQDRASYGYTF. In DNA, the CDR3 is TGCGCCAGCAGCCAAGACAGGGCCTCCTATGGCTACACCTTC.

Turning to this clone: Additional DNA sequences in this sample encode the identical CDR3. The chain links TRBV24-1 to TRBJ1-5; 7 bases map to TRBD1. Germline loops: CDR1 KGHDR, CDR2 SFDVKD. The V segment lost 7 bases and the J segment 1 base; nucleotides outside the gene matches: 3. The CDR3 extends over 14 amino acids. The CDR3 region is CATSPGGSNQPQHF. CDR3 in DNA: TGTGCCACCAGCCCAGGGGGAAGCAATCAGCCCCAGCATTTT.

This CDR3 is CAISDELSTSYNEQFF. As DNA, the CDR3 is TGTGCCATCAGTGATGAACTTAGTACTTCCTACAATGAGCAGTTCTTC. The chain uses TRBV10-3 and TRBJ2-1, with no clear D. Germline CDR1 ENHRY, CDR2 SYGVKD. Trimming stripped 3 bases from V and 1 base from J, with 13 bases between. This CDR3 has 16 amino acids.